This T cell receptor (beta chain) was retrieved from a study of human T cells and chemical hapten exposure. Noted time point: patch test 2, 6 weeks after DPC sensitization. Stated treatment: therapeutic diphenylcyclopropenone sensitization with weekly scalp DPC. This clonotype appeared many times. Its target is unknown. TCRdb reprocessed the RACE reads via MiXCR and lists one record per CDR3 protein. The sample lists 110,000 or so distinct CDR3 sequences, less than 10% occurring once. Study-wide points: No alteration of TCRs above 1 in 1000 frequency was seen with DPC sensitization.

The TCR comes from a woman in her thirties or forties with alopecia areata. Some clones in this sample may be carry-over from other donors' samples. The sequencing used whole blood, collected in connection with sensitization to the hapten diphenylcyclopropenone (DPC).

The CDR3 reads CASSRPLSRDRELKETQYF. In nucleotides, the CDR3 is TGCGCCAGCAGCCGACCCCTTTCCCGGGACAGGGAACTGAAAGAGACCCAGTACTTC. The chain carries TRBV5-1 and TRBJ2-5, with TRBD1 matching over 9 bases. This CDR3 has 19 residues. Germline assignment: CDR1 SGHRS and CDR2 YFSETQ. After removal of 4 bases from V and 3 bases from J, the junction contained 19 bases not matched to a gene.